This T cell receptor (beta chain) is drawn from a study of blood T cell repertoires in COVID-19. Whole-study context: Both acute and convalescent COVID-19 samples were obtained from the United States, Italy and Spain. In each case, the material was cDNA or gDNA derived from T cells, B-cell-depleted T cells, or PBMCs.

The germline CDR1 and CDR2 sequences are SGHDT and YYEEEE. The CDR3 contains 18 residues. The trim removed 4 bases at V and 0 bases at J, leaving 4 bases unmatched. The assay was immunoSEQ multiplex PCR, and TCRdb's table has in-frame clones only and misses some. The table has a few hundred thousand clones, roughly 80% seen once; the top ten hold roughly 9.8%. The TCR comes from a man at least 80 years old with acute or convalescent COVID-19. Sample: peripheral blood. V usage is TRBV5-6 and J usage is TRBJ2-6; 13 bases fit TRBD2. CDR3: CASSRGLAGRSGANVLTF. In nucleotides, the CDR3 is TGTGCCAGCAGCCGGGGACTAGCGGGGCGCTCTGGGGCCAACGTCCTGACTTTC.